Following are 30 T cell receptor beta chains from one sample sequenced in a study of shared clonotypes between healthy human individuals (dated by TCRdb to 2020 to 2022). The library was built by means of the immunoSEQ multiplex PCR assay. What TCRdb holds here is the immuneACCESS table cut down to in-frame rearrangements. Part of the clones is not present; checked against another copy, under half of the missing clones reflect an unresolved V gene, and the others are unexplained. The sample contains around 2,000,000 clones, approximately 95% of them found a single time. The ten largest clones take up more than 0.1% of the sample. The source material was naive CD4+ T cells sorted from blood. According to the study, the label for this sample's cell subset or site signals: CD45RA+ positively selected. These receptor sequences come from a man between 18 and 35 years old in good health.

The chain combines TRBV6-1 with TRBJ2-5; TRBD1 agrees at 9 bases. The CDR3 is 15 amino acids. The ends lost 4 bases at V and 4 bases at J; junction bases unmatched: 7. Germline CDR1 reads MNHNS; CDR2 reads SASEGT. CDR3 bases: TGTGCCAGCAGTGCCCATGGGACAGGGATAGAGACCCAGTACTTC. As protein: CASSAHGTGIETQYF.

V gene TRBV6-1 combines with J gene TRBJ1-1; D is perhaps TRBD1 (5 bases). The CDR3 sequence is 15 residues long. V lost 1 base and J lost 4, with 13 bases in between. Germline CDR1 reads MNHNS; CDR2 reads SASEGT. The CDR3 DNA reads TGTGCCAGCAGTGAAGGCAGGGCCCCGGCCACTGAAGCTTTCTTT. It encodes CASSEGRAPATEAFF.

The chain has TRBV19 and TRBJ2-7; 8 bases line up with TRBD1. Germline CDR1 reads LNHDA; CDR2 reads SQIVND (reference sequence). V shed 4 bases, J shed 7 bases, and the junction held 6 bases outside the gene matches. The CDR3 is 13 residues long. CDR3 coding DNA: TGTGCCAGTAGTAACAGGGGGATTGAAGAGCAGTACTTC. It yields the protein CASSNRGIEEQYF.

The CDR3 sequence: CASSPRGTANTGELFF. The CDR3 bases are TGCGCCAGCAGCCCTCGGGGGACAGCTAACACCGGGGAGCTGTTTTTT. The chain recombines TRBV5-1 with TRBJ2-2, with a possible D match to TRBD1 (7 bases). V was trimmed by 4 bases and J by 2 bases, leaving 15 bases between them. Germline loops: CDR1 SGHRS, CDR2 YFSETQ. The CDR3 spans 16 residues.

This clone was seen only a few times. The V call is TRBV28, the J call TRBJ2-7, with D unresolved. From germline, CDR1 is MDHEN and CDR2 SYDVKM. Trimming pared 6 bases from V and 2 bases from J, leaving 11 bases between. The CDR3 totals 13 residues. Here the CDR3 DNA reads TGTGCCAGCAGGAAAGCGTTTGCCTACGAGCAGTACTTC. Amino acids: CASRKAFAYEQYF. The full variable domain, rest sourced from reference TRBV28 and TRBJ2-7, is DVKVTQSSRYLVKRTGEKVFLECVQDMDHENMFWYRQDPGLGLRLIYFSYDVKMKEKGDIPEGYSVSREKKERFSLILESASTNQTSMYLCASRKAFAYEQYFGPGTRLTVT.

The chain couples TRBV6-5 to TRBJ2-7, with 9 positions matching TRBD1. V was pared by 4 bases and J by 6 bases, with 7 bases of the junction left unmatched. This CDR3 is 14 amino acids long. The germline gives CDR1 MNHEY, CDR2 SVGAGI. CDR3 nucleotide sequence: TGTGCCAGCAGTTGGGACAGGGCGAGTGGCGAGCAGTACTTC. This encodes CASSWDRASGEQYF.

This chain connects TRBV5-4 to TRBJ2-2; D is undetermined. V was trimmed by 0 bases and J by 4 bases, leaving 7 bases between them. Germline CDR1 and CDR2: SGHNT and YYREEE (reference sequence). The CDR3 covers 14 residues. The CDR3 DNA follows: TGTGCCAGCAGCTTGGGGTGGTCCACCGGGGAGCTGTTTTTT. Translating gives CASSLGWSTGELFF.

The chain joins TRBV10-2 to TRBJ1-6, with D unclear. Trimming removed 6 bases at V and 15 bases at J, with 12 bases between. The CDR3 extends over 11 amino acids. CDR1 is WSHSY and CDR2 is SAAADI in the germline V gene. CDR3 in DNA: TGCGCCAGCAGCAACGCCAATTTCCTCCACTTT. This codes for CASSNANFLHF.

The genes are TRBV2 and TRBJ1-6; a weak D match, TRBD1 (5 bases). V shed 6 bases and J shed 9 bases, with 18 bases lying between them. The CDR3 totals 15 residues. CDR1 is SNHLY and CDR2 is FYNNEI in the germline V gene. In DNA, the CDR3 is TGTGCCAGCAGGGTCGGTACAGGTTATTCTTCACCCCTCCACTTT. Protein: CASRVGTGYSSPLHF. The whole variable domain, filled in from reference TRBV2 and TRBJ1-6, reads EPEVTQTPSHQVTQMGQEVILRCVPISNHLYFYWYRQILGQKVEFLVSFYNNEISEKSEIFDDQFSVERPDGSNFTLKIRSTKLEDSAMYFCASRVGTGYSSPLHFGNGTRLTVT.

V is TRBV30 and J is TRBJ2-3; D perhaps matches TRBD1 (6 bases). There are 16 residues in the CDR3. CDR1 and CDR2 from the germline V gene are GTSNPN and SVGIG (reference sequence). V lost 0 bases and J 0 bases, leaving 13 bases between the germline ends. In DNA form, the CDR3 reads TGTGCCTGGAGTGTGACAGGTCACCTTAGCACAGATACGCAGTATTTT. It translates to CAWSVTGHLSTDTQYF. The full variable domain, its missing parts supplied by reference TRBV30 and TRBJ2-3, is SQTIHQWPATLVQPVGSPLSLECTVEGTSNPNLYWYRQAAGRGLQLLFYSVGIGQISSEVPQNLSASRPQDRQFILSSKKLLLSDSGFYLCAWSVTGHLSTDTQYFGPGTRLTVL.

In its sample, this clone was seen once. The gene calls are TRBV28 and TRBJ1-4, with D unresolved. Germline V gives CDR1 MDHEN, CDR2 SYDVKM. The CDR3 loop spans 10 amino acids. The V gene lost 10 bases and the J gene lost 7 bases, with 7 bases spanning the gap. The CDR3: CATQSEKLFF. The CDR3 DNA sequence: TGTGCCACCCAGTCTGAAAAACTGTTTTTT.

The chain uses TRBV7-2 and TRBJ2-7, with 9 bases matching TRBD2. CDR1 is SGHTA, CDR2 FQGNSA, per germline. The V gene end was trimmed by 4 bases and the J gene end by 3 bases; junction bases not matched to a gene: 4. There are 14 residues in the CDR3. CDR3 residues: CASSSSGMVYEQYF. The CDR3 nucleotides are TGTGCCAGCAGCTCTAGCGGGATGGTCTACGAGCAGTACTTC.

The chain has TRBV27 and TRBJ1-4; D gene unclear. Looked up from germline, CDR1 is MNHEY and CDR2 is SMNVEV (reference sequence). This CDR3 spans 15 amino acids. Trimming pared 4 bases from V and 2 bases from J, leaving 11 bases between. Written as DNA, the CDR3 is TGTGCCAGCAGTTCTTTGGGGAGGACTAATGAAAAACTGTTTTTT. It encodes CASSSLGRTNEKLFF.

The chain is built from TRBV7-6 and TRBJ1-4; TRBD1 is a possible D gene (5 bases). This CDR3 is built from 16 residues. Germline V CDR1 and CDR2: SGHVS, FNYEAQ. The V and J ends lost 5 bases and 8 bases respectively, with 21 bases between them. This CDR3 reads CASSPRWATDREKLFF. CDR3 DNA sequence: TGTGCCAGCAGCCCCCGGTGGGCGACAGATAGGGAAAAACTGTTTTTT.

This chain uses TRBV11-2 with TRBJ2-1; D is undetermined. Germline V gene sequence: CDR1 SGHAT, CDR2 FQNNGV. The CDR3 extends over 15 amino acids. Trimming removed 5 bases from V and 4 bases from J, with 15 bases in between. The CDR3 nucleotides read TGTGCCAGCAGCCGTGGGGTGGGCGTTTACAATGAGCAGTTCTTC. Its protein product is CASSRGVGVYNEQFF.

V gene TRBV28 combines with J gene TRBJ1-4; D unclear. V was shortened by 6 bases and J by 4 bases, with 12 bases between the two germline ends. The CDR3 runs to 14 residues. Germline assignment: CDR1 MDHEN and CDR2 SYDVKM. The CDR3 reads CASSPDGHNEKLFF. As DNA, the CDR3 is TGTGCCAGCAGCCCGGACGGCCATAATGAAAAACTGTTTTTT. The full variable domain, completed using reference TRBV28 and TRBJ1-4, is DVKVTQSSRYLVKRTGEKVFLECVQDMDHENMFWYRQDPGLGLRLIYFSYDVKMKEKGDIPEGYSVSREKKERFSLILESASTNQTSMYLCASSPDGHNEKLFFGSGTQLSVL.

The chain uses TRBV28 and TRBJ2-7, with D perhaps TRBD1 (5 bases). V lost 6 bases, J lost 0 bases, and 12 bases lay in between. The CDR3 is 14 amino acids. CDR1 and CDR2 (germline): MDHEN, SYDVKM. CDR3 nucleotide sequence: TGTGCCAGCAGCCTCCCCCAGGGCTCCTACGAGCAGTACTTC. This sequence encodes CASSLPQGSYEQYF.

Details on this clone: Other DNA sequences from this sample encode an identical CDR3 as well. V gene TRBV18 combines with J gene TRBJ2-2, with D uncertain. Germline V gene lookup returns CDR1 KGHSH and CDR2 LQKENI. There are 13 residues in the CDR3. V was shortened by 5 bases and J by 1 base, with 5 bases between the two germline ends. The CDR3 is CASSDGNTGELFF. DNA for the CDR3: TGTGCCAGCTCAGACGGGAACACCGGGGAGCTGTTTTTT.

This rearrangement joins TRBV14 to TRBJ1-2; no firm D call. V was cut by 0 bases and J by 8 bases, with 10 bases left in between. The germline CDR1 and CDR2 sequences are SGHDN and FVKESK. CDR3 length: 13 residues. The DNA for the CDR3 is TGTGCCAGCAGCCAAGATTATAAGGGAGGCTACACCTTC. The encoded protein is CASSQDYKGGYTF.

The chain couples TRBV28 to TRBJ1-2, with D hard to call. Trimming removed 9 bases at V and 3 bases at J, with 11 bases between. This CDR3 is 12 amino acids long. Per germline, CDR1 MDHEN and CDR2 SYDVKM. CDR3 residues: CASMKVDYGYTF. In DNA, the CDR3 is TGTGCCAGTATGAAGGTTGACTATGGCTACACCTTC.

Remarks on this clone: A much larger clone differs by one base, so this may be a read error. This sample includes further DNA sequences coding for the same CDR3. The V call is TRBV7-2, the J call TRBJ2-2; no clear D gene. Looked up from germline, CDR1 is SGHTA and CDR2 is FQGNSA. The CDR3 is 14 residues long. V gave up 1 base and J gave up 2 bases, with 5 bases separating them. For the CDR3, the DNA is TGTGCCAGCAGCTTAGGAGTTAACACCGGGGAGCTGTTTTTT. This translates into CASSLGVNTGELFF.

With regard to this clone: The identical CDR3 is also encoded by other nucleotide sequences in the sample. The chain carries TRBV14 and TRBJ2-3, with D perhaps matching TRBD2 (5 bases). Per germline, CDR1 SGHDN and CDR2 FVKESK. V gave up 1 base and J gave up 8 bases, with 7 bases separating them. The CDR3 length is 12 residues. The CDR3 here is CASSQGGSTQYF. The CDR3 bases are TGTGCCAGCAGCCAAGGTGGGAGTACGCAGTATTTT.

CDR3 nucleotides: TGTGCCAGTGTTAGCGTGGCCGGGGAGCTGTTTTTT. Residues: CASVSVAGELFF. J is TRBJ2-2 and V is TRBV6-5; D possibly corresponds to TRBD2 (5 bases). CDR3 length: 12 residues. Germline V gene lookup returns CDR1 MNHEY and CDR2 SVGAGI. V was clipped by 9 bases and J by 6 bases, with 11 bases between them.

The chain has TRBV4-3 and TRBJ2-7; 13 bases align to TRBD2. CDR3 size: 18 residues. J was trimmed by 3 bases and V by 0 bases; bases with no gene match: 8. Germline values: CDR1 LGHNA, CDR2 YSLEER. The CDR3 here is CASSQDILTSGRGYEQYF. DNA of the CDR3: TGCGCCAGCAGCCAAGACATCCTTACTAGCGGGAGGGGCTACGAGCAGTACTTC.

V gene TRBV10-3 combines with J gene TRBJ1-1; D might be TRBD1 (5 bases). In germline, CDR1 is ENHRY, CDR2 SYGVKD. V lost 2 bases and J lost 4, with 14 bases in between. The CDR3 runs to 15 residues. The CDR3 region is CAISEKGTLGTEAFF. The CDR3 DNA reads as TGTGCCATCAGTGAGAAGGGGACCCTGGGCACTGAAGCTTTCTTT.

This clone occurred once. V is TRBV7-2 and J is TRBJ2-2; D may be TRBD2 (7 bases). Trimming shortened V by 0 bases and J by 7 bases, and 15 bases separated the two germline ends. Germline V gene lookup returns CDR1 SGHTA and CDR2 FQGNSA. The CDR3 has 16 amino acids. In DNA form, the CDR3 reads TGTGCCAGCAGCTTAGCAGGGAGGGGGGTCGTCGGGGAGCTGTTTTTT. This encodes CASSLAGRGVVGELFF. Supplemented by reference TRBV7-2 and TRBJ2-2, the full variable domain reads GAGVSQSPSNKVTEKGKDVELRCDPISGHTALYWYRQSLGQGLEFLIYFQGNSAPDKSGLPSDRFSAERTGGSVSTLTIQRTQQEDSAVYLCASSLAGRGVVGELFFGEGSRLTVL.

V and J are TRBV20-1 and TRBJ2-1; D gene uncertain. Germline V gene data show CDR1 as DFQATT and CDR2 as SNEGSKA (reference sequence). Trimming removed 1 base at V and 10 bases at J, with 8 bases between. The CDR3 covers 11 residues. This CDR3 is CSARGSAEQFF. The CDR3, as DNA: TGCAGTGCTAGAGGTTCGGCGGAGCAGTTCTTC.

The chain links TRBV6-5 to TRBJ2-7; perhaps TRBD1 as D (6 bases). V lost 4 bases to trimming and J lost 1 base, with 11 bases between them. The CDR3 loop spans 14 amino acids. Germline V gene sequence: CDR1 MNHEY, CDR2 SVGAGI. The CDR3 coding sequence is TGTGCCAGCAGTTGGACAGTTTTGTCCTACGAGCAGTACTTC. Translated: CASSWTVLSYEQYF.

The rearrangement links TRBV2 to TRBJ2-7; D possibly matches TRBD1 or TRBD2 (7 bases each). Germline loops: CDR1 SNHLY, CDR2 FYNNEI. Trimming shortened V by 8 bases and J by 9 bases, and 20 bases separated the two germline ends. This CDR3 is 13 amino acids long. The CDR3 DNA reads TGTGCCAGCCAGGGGGGAGGGCCGATCGTGCAGTACTTC. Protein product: CASQGGGPIVQYF.

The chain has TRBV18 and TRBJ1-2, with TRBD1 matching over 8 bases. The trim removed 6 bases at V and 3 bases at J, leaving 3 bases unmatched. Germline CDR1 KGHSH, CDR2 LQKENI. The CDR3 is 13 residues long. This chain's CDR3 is CASSETGDYGYTF. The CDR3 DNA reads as TGTGCCAGCTCTGAGACAGGGGACTATGGCTACACCTTC.